Reported below is one TCR beta chain. V dropped 5 bases and J dropped 7; count of bases not matched to a gene: 12. The length of the CDR3 is 14 residues. Germline loops: CDR1 SQVTM, CDR2 ANQGSEA. Profiling relied on immunoSEQ multiplex PCR, and the TCRdb table lists in-frame clones only, not all of them. The sample shows approximately 70,000 clones, 92% of them seen only once. This sample stems from a study of graft-versus-host responses after intestinal transplantation. This TCR derives from a human patient who received an intestinal transplant, so some T cells may come from the graft donor. The source was bone marrow, collected 734 days after intestinal transplantation. The chain links TRBV29-1 to TRBJ2-7, with 9 bases identical to TRBD1. The CDR3 DNA follows: TGCAGCGTTTCCCGGACAGGGGAAGGTAGGGAGCAGTACTTC. Amino acid sequence: CSVSRTGEGREQYF.